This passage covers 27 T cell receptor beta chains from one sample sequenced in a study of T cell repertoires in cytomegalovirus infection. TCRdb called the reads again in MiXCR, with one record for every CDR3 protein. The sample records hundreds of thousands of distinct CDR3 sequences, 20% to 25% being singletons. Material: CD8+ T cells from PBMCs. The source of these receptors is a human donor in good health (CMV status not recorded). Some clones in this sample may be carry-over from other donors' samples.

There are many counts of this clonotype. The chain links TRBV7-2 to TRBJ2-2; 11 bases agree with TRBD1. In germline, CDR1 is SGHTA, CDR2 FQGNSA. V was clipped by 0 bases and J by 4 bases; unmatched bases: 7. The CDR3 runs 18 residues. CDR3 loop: CASSLAPGTGGSTGELFF. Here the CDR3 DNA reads TGTGCCAGCAGCTTAGCCCCGGGGACAGGGGGATCCACCGGGGAGCTGTTTTTT.

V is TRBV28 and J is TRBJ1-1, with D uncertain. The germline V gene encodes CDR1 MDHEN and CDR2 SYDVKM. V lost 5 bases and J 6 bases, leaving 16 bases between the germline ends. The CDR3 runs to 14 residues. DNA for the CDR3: TGTGCCAGCAGTAAAAACAGCCGTCGCTCTGAAGCTTTCTTT. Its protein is CASSKNSRRSEAFF.

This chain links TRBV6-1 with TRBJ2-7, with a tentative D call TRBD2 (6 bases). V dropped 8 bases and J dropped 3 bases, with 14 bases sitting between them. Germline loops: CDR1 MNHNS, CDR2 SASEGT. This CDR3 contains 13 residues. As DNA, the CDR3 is TGTGCCAGCTCGATGGGGGGATACTACGAGCAGTACGTC. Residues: CASSMGGYYEQYV.

The CDR3 DNA follows: TGTGCCAGCAGCTATTCCAGGACAGCACCCAGGTTCTATGGCTACACCTTC. As protein: CASSYSRTAPRFYGYTF. V and J are TRBV7-9 and TRBJ1-2; perhaps TRBD1 as D (6 bases). The CDR3 is 17 residues long. Germline V gives CDR1 SEHNR, CDR2 FQNEAQ (reference sequence). The V and J ends lost 4 bases and 4 bases respectively, with 22 bases between them.

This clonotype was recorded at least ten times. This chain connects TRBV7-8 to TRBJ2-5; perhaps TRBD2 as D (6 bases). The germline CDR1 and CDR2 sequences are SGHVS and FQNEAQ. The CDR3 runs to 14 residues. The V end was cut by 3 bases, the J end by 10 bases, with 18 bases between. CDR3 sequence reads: CASSLSAGSGDQYF. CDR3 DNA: TGTGCCAGCAGCTTGAGCGCGGGGAGTGGAGACCAGTACTTC.

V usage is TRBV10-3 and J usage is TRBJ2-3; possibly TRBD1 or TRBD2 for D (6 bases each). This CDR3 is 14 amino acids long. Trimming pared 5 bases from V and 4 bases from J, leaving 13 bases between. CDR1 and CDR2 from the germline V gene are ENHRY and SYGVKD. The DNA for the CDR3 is TGTGCCATCAGTAAGACGGGGGCTTCAGATACGCAGTATTTT. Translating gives CAISKTGASDTQYF.

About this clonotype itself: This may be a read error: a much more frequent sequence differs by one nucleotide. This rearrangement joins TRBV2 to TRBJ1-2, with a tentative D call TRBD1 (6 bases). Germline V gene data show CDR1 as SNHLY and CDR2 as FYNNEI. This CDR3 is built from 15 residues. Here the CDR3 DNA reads TGTGCCAGCAGTGTGGTTTGGGACAACGACTATGACTACACCTTC. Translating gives CASSVVWDNDYDYTF.

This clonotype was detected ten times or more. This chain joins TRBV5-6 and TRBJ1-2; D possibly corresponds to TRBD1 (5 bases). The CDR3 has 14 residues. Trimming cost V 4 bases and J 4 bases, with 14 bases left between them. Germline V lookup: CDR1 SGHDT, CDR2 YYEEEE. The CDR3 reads CASSPSGLGYGYTF. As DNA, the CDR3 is TGTGCCAGCAGCCCATCAGGGTTGGGCTATGGCTACACCTTC.

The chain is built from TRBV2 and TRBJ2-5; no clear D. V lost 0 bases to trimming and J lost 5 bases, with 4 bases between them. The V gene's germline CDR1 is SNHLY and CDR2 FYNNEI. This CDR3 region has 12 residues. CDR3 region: CASSEAVETQYF. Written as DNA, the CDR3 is TGTGCCAGCAGTGAAGCTGTGGAGACCCAGTACTTC. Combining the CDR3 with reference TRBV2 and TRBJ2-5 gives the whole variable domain EPEVTQTPSHQVTQMGQEVILRCVPISNHLYFYWYRQILGQKVEFLVSFYNNEISEKSEIFDDQFSVERPDGSNFTLKIRSTKLEDSAMYFCASSEAVETQYFGPGTRLLVL.

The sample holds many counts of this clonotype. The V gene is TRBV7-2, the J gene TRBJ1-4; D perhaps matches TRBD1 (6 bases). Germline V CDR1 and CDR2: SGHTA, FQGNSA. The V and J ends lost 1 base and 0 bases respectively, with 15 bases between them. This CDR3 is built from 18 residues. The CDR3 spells CASSLDQGHLPTNEKLFF. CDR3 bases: TGTGCCAGCAGCTTAGACCAGGGGCACCTACCAACTAATGAAAAACTGTTTTTT.

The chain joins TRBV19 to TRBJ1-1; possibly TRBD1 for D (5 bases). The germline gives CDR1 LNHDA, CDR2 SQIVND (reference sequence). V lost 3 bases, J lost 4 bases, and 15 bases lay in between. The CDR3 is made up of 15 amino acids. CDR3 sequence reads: CASSMGQGGSTEAFF. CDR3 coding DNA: TGTGCCAGTAGTATGGGCCAGGGAGGGAGCACTGAAGCTTTCTTT. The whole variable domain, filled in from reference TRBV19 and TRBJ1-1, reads DGGITQSPKYLFRKEGQNVTLSCEQNLNHDAMYWYRQDPGQGLRLIYYSQIVNDFQKGDIAEGYSVSREKKESFPLTVTSAQKNPTAFYLCASSMGQGGSTEAFFGQGTRLTVV.

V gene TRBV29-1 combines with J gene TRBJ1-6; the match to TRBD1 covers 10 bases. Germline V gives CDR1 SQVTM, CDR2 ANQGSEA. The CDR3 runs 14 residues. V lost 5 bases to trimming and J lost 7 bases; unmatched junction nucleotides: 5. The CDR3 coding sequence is TGCAGCGTTCAGACAGGGGGCCAGAATTCACCCCTCCACTTT. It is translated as CSVQTGGQNSPLHF.

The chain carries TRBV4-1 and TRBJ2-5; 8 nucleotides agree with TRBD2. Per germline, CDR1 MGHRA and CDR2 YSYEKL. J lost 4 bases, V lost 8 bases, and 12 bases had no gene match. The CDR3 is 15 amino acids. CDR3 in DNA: TGCGCCAGCTCCACCGGGAGCGGGAGTGGAGAGACCCAGTACTTC. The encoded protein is CASSTGSGSGETQYF.

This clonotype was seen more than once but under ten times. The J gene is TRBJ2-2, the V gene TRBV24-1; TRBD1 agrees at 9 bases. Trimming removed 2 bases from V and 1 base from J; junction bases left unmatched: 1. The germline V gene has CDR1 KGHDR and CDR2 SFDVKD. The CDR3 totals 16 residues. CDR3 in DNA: TGTGCCACCAGTGATTCGGACAGGGGGAACACCGGGGAGCTGTTTTTT. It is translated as CATSDSDRGNTGELFF.

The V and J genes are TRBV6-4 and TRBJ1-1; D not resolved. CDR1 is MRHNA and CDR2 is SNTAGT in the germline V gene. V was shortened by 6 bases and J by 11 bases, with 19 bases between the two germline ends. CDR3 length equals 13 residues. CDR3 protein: CASSPGPVEEAFF. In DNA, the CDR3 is TGTGCCAGCAGCCCTGGACCCGTAGAGGAGGCTTTCTTT.

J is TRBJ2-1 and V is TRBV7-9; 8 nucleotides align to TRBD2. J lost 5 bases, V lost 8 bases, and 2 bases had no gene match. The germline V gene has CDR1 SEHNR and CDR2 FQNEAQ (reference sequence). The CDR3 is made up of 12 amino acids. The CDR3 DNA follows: TGTGCCAGCGCGGGGGGTGACAATGAGCAGTTCTTC. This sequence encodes CASAGGDNEQFF. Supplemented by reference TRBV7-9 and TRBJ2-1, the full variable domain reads DTGVSQNPRHKITKRGQNVTFRCDPISEHNRLYWYRQTLGQGPEFLTYFQNEAQLEKSRLLSDRFSAERPKGSFSTLEIQRTEQGDSAMYLCASAGGDNEQFFGPGTRLTVL.

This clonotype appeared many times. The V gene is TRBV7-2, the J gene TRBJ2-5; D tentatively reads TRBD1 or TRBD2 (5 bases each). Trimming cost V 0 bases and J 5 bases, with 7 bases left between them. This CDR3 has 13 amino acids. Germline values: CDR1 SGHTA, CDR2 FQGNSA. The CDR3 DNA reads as TGTGCCAGCAGCTTAGCCGGGGACGAGACCCAGTACTTC. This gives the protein CASSLAGDETQYF. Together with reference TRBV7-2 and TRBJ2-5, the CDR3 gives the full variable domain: GAGVSQSPSNKVTEKGKDVELRCDPISGHTALYWYRQSLGQGLEFLIYFQGNSAPDKSGLPSDRFSAERTGGSVSTLTIQRTQQEDSAVYLCASSLAGDETQYFGPGTRLLVL.

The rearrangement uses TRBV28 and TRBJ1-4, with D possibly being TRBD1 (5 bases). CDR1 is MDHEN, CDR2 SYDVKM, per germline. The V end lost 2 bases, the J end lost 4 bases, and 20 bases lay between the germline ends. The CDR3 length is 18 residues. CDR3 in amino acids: CASSLELDGRAINEKLFF. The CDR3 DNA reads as TGTGCCAGCAGTTTAGAATTGGATGGCAGGGCTATTAATGAAAAACTGTTTTTT.

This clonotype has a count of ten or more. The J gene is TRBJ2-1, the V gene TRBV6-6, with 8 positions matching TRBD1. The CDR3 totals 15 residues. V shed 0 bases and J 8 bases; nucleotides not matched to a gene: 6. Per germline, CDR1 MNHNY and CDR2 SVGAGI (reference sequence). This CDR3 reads CASSYSPRGLDEQFF. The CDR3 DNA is TGTGCCAGCAGTTACTCGCCCAGGGGGCTGGATGAGCAGTTCTTC.

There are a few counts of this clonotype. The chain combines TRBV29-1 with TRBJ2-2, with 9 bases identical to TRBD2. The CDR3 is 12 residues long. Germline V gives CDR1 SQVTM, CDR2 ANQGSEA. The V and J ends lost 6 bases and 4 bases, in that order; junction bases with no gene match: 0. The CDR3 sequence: CSVAGGTGELFF. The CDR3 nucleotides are TGCAGCGTAGCGGGGGGCACCGGGGAGCTGTTTTTT.

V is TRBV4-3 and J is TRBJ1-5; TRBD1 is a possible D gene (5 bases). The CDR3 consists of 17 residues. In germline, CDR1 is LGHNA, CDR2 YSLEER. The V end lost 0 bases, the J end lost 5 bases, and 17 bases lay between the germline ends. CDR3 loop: CASSQDLGGEGDQPQHF. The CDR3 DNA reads TGCGCCAGCAGCCAAGATCTCGGGGGGGAAGGGGATCAGCCCCAGCATTTT.

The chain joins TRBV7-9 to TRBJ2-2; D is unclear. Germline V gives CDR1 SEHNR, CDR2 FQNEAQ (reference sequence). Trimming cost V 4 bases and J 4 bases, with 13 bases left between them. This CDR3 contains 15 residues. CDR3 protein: CASSSRSLGTGELFF. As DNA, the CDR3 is TGTGCCAGCAGCTCCAGGAGTTTGGGCACCGGGGAGCTGTTTTTT.

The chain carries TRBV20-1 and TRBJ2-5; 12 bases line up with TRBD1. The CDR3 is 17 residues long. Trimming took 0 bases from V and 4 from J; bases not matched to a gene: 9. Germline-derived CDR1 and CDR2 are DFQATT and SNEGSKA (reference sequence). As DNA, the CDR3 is TGCAGTGCTAGAGATTACTCCGGGACAGGGGGCTCAGAGACCCAGTACTTC. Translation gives CSARDYSGTGGSETQYF.

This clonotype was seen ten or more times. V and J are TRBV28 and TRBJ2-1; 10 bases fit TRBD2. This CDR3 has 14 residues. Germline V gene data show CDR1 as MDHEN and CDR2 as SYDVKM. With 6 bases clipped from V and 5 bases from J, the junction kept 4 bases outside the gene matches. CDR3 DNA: TGTGCCAGCAGCTTAGCGGGGGGCCACAATGAGCAGTTCTTC. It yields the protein CASSLAGGHNEQFF.

CDR3 nucleotides: TGTGCCAGCTCTATAGCGGGGGCCTCCTACGAGCAGTACGTC. Encoded protein: CASSIAGASYEQYV. The gene calls are TRBV6-2 or TRBV6-3 and TRBJ2-7; 9 bases fit TRBD2. V trimming: 8 bases; J trimming: 0 bases; junction bases outside the gene matches: 5. The length of the CDR3 is 14 residues. Per the germline V gene, CDR1 is MNHEY and CDR2 is SVGEGT.

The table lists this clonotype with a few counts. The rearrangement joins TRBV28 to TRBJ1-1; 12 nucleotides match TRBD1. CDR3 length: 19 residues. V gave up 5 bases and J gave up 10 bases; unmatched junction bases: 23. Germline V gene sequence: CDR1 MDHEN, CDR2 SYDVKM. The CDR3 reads CASSPRTGTGGTYPNGAFF. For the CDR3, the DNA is TGTGCCAGCAGTCCACGAACCGGGACAGGGGGCACATATCCCAACGGAGCTTTCTTT.

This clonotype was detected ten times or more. In DNA form, the CDR3 reads TGTGCCAGCTCCCAGGGGGACAGGCCCCACAATGAGCAGTTCTTC. It specifies CASSQGDRPHNEQFF. The rearrangement links TRBV28 to TRBJ2-1; 8 bases fit TRBD1. The CDR3 extends over 15 amino acids. Trimming removed 8 bases from V and 5 bases from J; junction bases left unmatched: 11. CDR1 and CDR2 (germline): MDHEN, SYDVKM. Full variable domain (remainder filled in from reference TRBV28 and TRBJ2-1): DVKVTQSSRYLVKRTGEKVFLECVQDMDHENMFWYRQDPGLGLRLIYFSYDVKMKEKGDIPEGYSVSREKKERFSLILESASTNQTSMYLCASSQGDRPHNEQFFGPGTRLTVL.